These 20 T cell receptor beta chains share one sample of origin, sequenced in a study of regulatory T cells in long-lasting Graves disease. With iRepertoire HTBI primers and Arm-PCR of CDR3 regions, TCR beta libraries were built. TCRdb recomputed calls from the multiplex PCR reads with MiXCR, one row per CDR3 protein. This table has hundreds of thousands of distinct CDR3 sequences, 22% appearing once. Documented time point: persistent/refractory GD, antithyroid drugs over 5 years with positive TRAb. The authors made the TCR library using RNA they extracted from PBMCs. The sequencing here drew on peripheral blood mononuclear cells (PBMCs), taken when the disease was refractory, from a patient treated with antithyroid drugs. The source is a female donor with Graves disease.

Ten or more counts support this clonotype. The chain is built from TRBV30 and TRBJ2-2; 9 nucleotides line up with TRBD2. CDR1 and CDR2 (germline): GTSNPN, SVGIG (reference sequence). V lost 1 base to trimming and J lost 9 bases; unmatched junction nucleotides: 6. The CDR3 runs to 14 residues. In DNA, the CDR3 is TGTGCCTGGAGTGAGGGACTAGCTGAATGGGAGCTGTTTTTT. This codes for CAWSEGLAEWELFF.

This sequence joins TRBV13 and TRBJ1-1, with D perhaps TRBD1 (6 bases). Per the germline V gene, CDR1 is PRHDT and CDR2 is FYEKMQ (reference sequence). The CDR3 covers 17 residues. The V and J ends lost 4 bases and 0 bases respectively, with 18 bases between them. The CDR3: CASSSSGHTLLNTEAFF. CDR3 nucleotides: TGTGCCAGCAGCTCCTCGGGACACACGTTATTGAACACTGAAGCTTTCTTT.

As for this clonotype: Given a much more abundant clone one base away, this may be a read error. The V call is TRBV6-1, the J call TRBJ1-1, with 9 positions matching TRBD1. This CDR3 contains 14 residues. From germline, CDR1 is MNHNS and CDR2 SASEGT. In DNA form, the CDR3 reads TGTGCCAGCAGTGAGACAGGGGGAAGTACTGAAGCTCTCTTT. Residues: CASSETGGSTEALF.

This clonotype has ten or more counts. The gene calls are TRBV20-1 and TRBJ1-6; TRBD1 aligns across 8 bases. Unmatched junction bases numbered 3, after V lost 7 bases and J lost 7 bases. In germline, CDR1 is DFQATT, CDR2 SNEGSKA (reference sequence). The CDR3 sequence is 12 residues long. The CDR3 region is CSGTGGNSPLHF. In DNA form, the CDR3 reads TGCAGTGGTACAGGGGGAAATTCACCCCTCCACTTT.

This clonotype appeared a few times. The rearrangement joins TRBV7-2 to TRBJ2-5; a possible D gene is TRBD2 (6 bases). CDR3 length: 15 amino acids. Germline V gives CDR1 SGHTA, CDR2 FQGNSA. The ends were cut back, 0 bases at V and 8 bases at J, with 16 bases in the middle. Here the CDR3 reads CASSLAVAGGETQYF. CDR3 sequence (DNA): TGTGCCAGCAGCTTAGCGGTGGCAGGAGGGGAAACCCAGTACTTC.

The chain recombines TRBV30 with TRBJ2-2; D tentatively fits TRBD1 or TRBD2 (6 bases each). The V end was cut by 2 bases, the J end by 3 bases, with 16 bases between. Germline-derived CDR1 and CDR2 are GTSNPN and SVGIG (reference sequence). CDR3 length equals 16 residues. DNA for the CDR3: TGTGCCTGGAGTTGGGGGGCAGGCAAGGACACCGGGGAGCTGTTTTTT. Its translation is CAWSWGAGKDTGELFF.

Worth noting for this clonotype: This may come from a read error, since a much larger clone is one base off. The gene calls are TRBV12-3 or TRBV12-4 and TRBJ1-2; D gene unclear. The CDR3 has 12 amino acids. V lost 2 bases to trimming and J lost 8 bases, with 9 bases between them. The CDR3 protein is CASSLLRNGYTF. The CDR3 DNA sequence: TGTGCCAGCAGTTTACTGCGGAACGGCTACACCTTC.

This clonotype occurred many times. This chain links TRBV7-2 with TRBJ2-7; 9 bases map to TRBD1. Germline V lookup: CDR1 SGHTA, CDR2 FQGNSA. V trimming: 7 bases; J trimming: 0 bases; junction bases outside the gene matches: 7. There are 15 residues in the CDR3. The CDR3 here is CASTSAQGASYEQYF. In DNA, the CDR3 is TGTGCCAGCACCTCGGCACAGGGGGCCTCCTACGAGCAGTACTTC.

Regarding this clonotype: Possible read error: a much larger clone is one base away. This chain connects TRBV27 to TRBJ2-5; D assignment may be TRBD1 or TRBD2 (7 bases each). The CDR3 is 15 amino acids. Germline assignment: CDR1 MNHEY and CDR2 SMNVEV (reference sequence). V lost 4 bases and J 4 bases, leaving 16 bases between the germline ends. This CDR3 reads CASSSTSGGGETQYF. CDR3 nucleotide sequence: TGTGCCAGCAGTTCAACATCAGGGGGGGGAGAGACCCAGTACTTC.

This clonotype was seen repeatedly, ten times or more. The rearrangement joins TRBV5-1 to TRBJ2-7, with 9 positions matching TRBD1. This CDR3 comprises 15 residues. V lost 4 bases, J lost 4 bases, and 9 bases stayed unmatched. CDR1 SGHRS and CDR2 YFSETQ come from the germline V gene. The CDR3 DNA reads TGCGCCAGCAGCAGCATACGACAGGGGGAATACGAGCAGTACTTC. The encoded protein is CASSSIRQGEYEQYF.

The chain carries TRBV14 and TRBJ2-5; D remains unclear. Germline CDR1 reads SGHDN; CDR2 reads FVKESK. The V end was cut by 0 bases, the J end by 5 bases, with 7 bases between. This CDR3 has 13 amino acids. The CDR3 DNA reads as TGTGCCAGCAGCCAAGAGTTAGCCGAGACCCAGTACTTC. It is translated as CASSQELAETQYF.

This clonotype turned up a few times. The chain uses TRBV19 and TRBJ1-5; maybe TRBD1 (5 bases). Germline V CDR1 and CDR2: LNHDA, SQIVND (reference sequence). The CDR3 spans 20 residues. Trimming removed 7 bases from V and 2 bases from J, with 30 bases in between. The CDR3 DNA reads as TGTGCCAGTAAGCCCCCTCAAGCGGGACCAGTTCAGGTAGGCAATCAGCCCCAGCATTTT. Encoded protein: CASKPPQAGPVQVGNQPQHF.

This clonotype came up a few times. This chain joins TRBV9 and TRBJ2-5; 10 nucleotides match TRBD2. V gave up 2 bases and J gave up 4 bases; unmatched junction bases: 2. The CDR3 runs 14 residues. CDR1 is SGDLS, CDR2 YYNGEE, per germline. CDR3 sequence (DNA): TGTGCCAGCAGCGTCCGACTAGCGGGAGAGACCCAGTACTTC. It is translated as CASSVRLAGETQYF.

Comment on this clonotype: A far larger clone is just one base off, so this is likely a read error. The rearrangement joins TRBV27 to TRBJ1-6; D is unclear. Germline assignment: CDR1 MNHEY and CDR2 SMNVEV (reference sequence). The CDR3 extends over 12 amino acids. With 6 bases removed from V and 8 bases from J, the gap between germline ends came to 8 bases. CDR3 region: CASRRVDSPLHF. CDR3 DNA sequence: TGTGCCAGCAGGAGGGTGGATTCACCCCTCCACTTT.

This clonotype was found many times. This sequence joins TRBV6-1 and TRBJ2-7, with D perhaps TRBD2 (6 bases). Trimming removed 4 bases from V and 7 bases from J, with 29 bases in between. The CDR3 runs 18 residues. Germline loops: CDR1 MNHNS, CDR2 SASEGT. This CDR3 reads CASSAGETGIGSPWEQYF. CDR3 bases: TGTGCCAGCAGTGCGGGGGAAACAGGCATTGGGTCGCCATGGGAGCAGTACTTC.

This clonotype was recorded a few times. The rearrangement uses TRBV7-3 and TRBJ2-7, with 12 nucleotides matching TRBD2. The CDR3 runs to 15 residues. J lost 6 bases, V lost 5 bases, and 8 bases had no gene match. CDR1 and CDR2 from the germline V gene are SGHTA and FQGTGA. Here the CDR3 reads CASSTGLAGLGEQYF. In nucleotides, the CDR3 is TGTGCCAGCAGCACCGGACTAGCGGGATTGGGCGAGCAGTACTTC. The full variable domain, rest sourced from reference TRBV7-3 and TRBJ2-7, is GAGVSQTPSNKVTEKGKYVELRCDPISGHTALYWYRQSLGQGPEFLIYFQGTGAADDSGLPNDRFFAVRPEGSVSTLKIQRTERGDSAVYLCASSTGLAGLGEQYFGPGTRLTVT.

The chain combines TRBV9 with TRBJ2-1; no reliable D call. With 0 bases removed from V and 7 bases from J, the gap between germline ends came to 8 bases. The CDR3 extends over 13 amino acids. Per the germline V gene, CDR1 is SGDLS and CDR2 is YYNGEE. CDR3: CASSVDPHNEQFF. DNA of the CDR3: TGTGCCAGCAGCGTAGACCCCCATAATGAGCAGTTCTTC.

V usage is TRBV30 and J usage is TRBJ1-3, with unresolved D. The CDR3 length is 12 residues. CDR1 is GTSNPN, CDR2 SVGIG, per germline (reference sequence). The V end was cut by 4 bases, the J end by 4 bases, with 8 bases between. In DNA, the CDR3 is TGTGCCTGGATGGTATCCGGAAACACCATATATTTT. This gives the protein CAWMVSGNTIYF.

This clonotype was counted at least ten times. This chain uses TRBV28 with TRBJ1-1; no firm D call. The CDR3 is made up of 12 amino acids. The germline V gene has CDR1 MDHEN and CDR2 SYDVKM. V was shortened by 7 bases and J by 5 bases, with 11 bases between the two germline ends. CDR3 bases: TGTGCCAGCACAGGCAGTTCAACTGAAGCTTTCTTT. Its protein product is CASTGSSTEAFF.

The J gene is TRBJ2-5, the V gene TRBV20-1, with TRBD2 matching 13 bases. V lost 3 bases and J lost 2; bases outside the gene matches: 9. CDR1 is DFQATT, CDR2 SNEGSKA, per germline (reference sequence). This CDR3 has 17 amino acids. The CDR3 region has the DNA TGCAGTGCTAGTCAGACTAGCGGGAGGCTAAGGCAAGAGACCCAGTACTTC. Translating gives CSASQTSGRLRQETQYF.